This TCR beta chain was sequenced in a study of shared clonotypes between healthy human individuals. About the study: The donor pool was made up of two women and a few men aged 18 to 49.

Generated by immunoSEQ multiplex PCR, the TCRdb table keeps only in-frame clones and is missing some. Of 2 million to 2.5 million clones listed, more than 85% are singletons. This clone occurred once. It was CD45RO-negative cells, positively selected for CCR7, that made up naive CD8 cells, with terminally differentiated effector memory CD45RA+ cells excluded. Trimming shortened V by 1 base and J by 0 bases, and 26 bases separated the two germline ends. Germline CDR1 SGHRS, CDR2 YFSETQ. CDR3 length: 20 amino acids. Sequencing used naive CD8+ T cells from PBMCs. The TCR originated in a man between 18 and 29 years old in good health. Some clones in this sample may be carry-over from other donors' samples. This chain joins TRBV5-1 and TRBJ2-7, with a possible D match to TRBD1 (6 bases). The CDR3 nucleotides read TGCGCCAGCAGCTTGACAGCGTACGCCCCCCAGGGGAGAACCTCCTACGAGCAGTACTTC. It encodes CASSLTAYAPQGRTSYEQYF.